This T cell receptor beta chain was sequenced in a study of cytomegalovirus exposure and HLA in healthy donors. Study-wide points: TCR beta chains numbering more than 150 were designated cytomegalovirus-associated. Available immune exposure information covered CMV serostatus only. Owing to their indistinguishability, certain V segments, notably TRBV6-2 and TRBV6-3, were excluded.

A remark on this clone: Its antigen is not identified.

Per the germline V gene, CDR1 is ENHRY and CDR2 is SYGVKD. This CDR3 region has 13 residues. Trimming pared 7 bases from V and 8 bases from J, leaving 17 bases between. The PCR made use of 60 Vbeta and 13 Jbeta primers. TCRdb keeps only in-frame clones here, not all; method: immunoSEQ multiplex PCR. Of roughly 34,000 clones listed, 75% to 85% are singletons. The chain recombines TRBV10-3 with TRBJ1-2; a possible D gene is TRBD1 (5 bases). Input material: PBMCs. The TCR comes from a male donor in good health and CMV-seronegative. The CDR3 DNA reads as TGTGCCATCACGAATCCAGGGAAGGGGGGCTACACCTTC. Translated, it gives CAITNPGKGGYTF.